These 9 T cell receptor beta chains share one sample of origin, sequenced in a study of cytomegalovirus exposure and HLA in healthy donors. Sequencing used immunoSEQ multiplex PCR; TCRdb keeps in-frame clones, though not all of them. This repertoire shows roughly 130,000 clones, roughly 87% found once; its top ten account for about 10%. The sample was PBMCs. The receptors shown here come from a woman aged 18-30 years in good health and CMV-seropositive.

The chain carries TRBV6-5 and TRBJ2-5; 9 bases align to TRBD2. Trimming at V came to 5 bases and at J to 5 bases, leaving 6 bases not matched to a gene. Germline V gene data show CDR1 as MNHEY and CDR2 as SVGAGI. There are 14 residues in the CDR3. The CDR3 DNA sequence: TGTGCCAGCAGTGCGGGACTAGCTGGGGAGACCCAGTACTTC. Its translation is CASSAGLAGETQYF.

The chain uses TRBV6-5 and TRBJ2-7; D gene uncertain. The CDR3 covers 14 residues. The ends were cut back, 0 bases at V and 2 bases at J, with 8 bases in the middle. Germline CDR1 MNHEY, CDR2 SVGAGI. Here the CDR3 DNA reads TGTGCCAGCAGTTACTCGTCAGGAACCTACGAGCAGTACTTC. It yields the protein CASSYSSGTYEQYF.

V gene TRBV5-1 combines with J gene TRBJ2-2; no reliable D call. CDR1 is SGHRS, CDR2 YFSETQ, per germline. V lost 7 bases, J lost 3 bases, and 13 bases lay in between. The CDR3 runs 14 residues. The CDR3 region has the DNA TGCGCCAGCGCTGCGGCCTCCCACACCGGGGAGCTGTTTTTT. It encodes CASAAASHTGELFF.

The chain employs TRBV10-3 and TRBJ2-5, with a tentative D call TRBD2 (6 bases). The CDR3 runs 14 residues. Germline V gene sequence: CDR1 ENHRY, CDR2 SYGVKD. V lost 10 bases to trimming and J lost 0 bases, with 15 bases between them. The CDR3 nucleotides are TGTGCCACCCGGGGGTCCCTCTACCAAGAGACCCAGTACTTC. Translated, it gives CATRGSLYQETQYF.

The genes are TRBV28 and TRBJ1-1; D unclear. The germline CDR1 and CDR2 sequences are MDHEN and SYDVKM. V gave up 10 bases and J gave up 1 base, with 16 bases separating them. This CDR3 spans 14 amino acids. In nucleotides, the CDR3 is TGTGCCACCGCAGGTACGGGGAAGAACACTGAAGCTTTCTTT. Protein sequence: CATAGTGKNTEAFF.

The V and J genes are TRBV6-5 and TRBJ1-1; D may be TRBD1 (5 bases). Looked up from germline, CDR1 is MNHEY and CDR2 is SVGAGI. V shed 0 bases and J shed 1 base, with 12 bases lying between them. CDR3 length: 16 residues. CDR3 residues: CASSYSFGAANTEAFF. CDR3 coding DNA: TGTGCCAGCAGTTACTCGTTTGGGGCGGCGAACACTGAAGCTTTCTTT.

Concerning this clone: Additional DNA sequences in this sample encode the identical CDR3. The chain has TRBV7-2 and TRBJ1-1; 7 bases agree with TRBD1. Trimming took 5 bases from V and 5 from J; bases not matched to a gene: 8. Germline loops: CDR1 SGHTA, CDR2 FQGNSA. This CDR3 contains 14 residues. The CDR3 region has the DNA TGTGCCAGCAGCCCACAGGGGCGGCGGACTGAAGCTTTCTTT. It is translated as CASSPQGRRTEAFF. Drawing the rest from reference TRBV7-2 and TRBJ1-1, the complete variable domain is GAGVSQSPSNKVTEKGKDVELRCDPISGHTALYWYRQSLGQGLEFLIYFQGNSAPDKSGLPSDRFSAERTGGSVSTLTIQRTQQEDSAVYLCASSPQGRRTEAFFGQGTRLTVV.

The V and J genes are TRBV30 and TRBJ1-2; unclear D gene. The germline V and J ends were trimmed by 1 base and 0 bases, with 12 bases remaining between them. Looked up from germline, CDR1 is GTSNPN and CDR2 is SVGIG (reference sequence). This CDR3 region has 15 residues. Here the CDR3 reads CAWSALLEANYGYTF. Here the CDR3 DNA reads TGTGCCTGGAGTGCTCTACTTGAAGCTAACTATGGCTACACCTTC.

The rearrangement uses TRBV5-8 and TRBJ1-5; tentative D call: TRBD1 (6 bases). This CDR3 contains 16 residues. The germline V and J ends were trimmed by 2 bases and 2 bases, with 14 bases remaining between them. Looked up from germline, CDR1 is SGHTS and CDR2 is YDEGEE. The CDR3 spells CASSLESRGGNQPQHF. CDR3 nucleotides: TGTGCCAGCAGCTTAGAGAGCAGGGGAGGCAATCAGCCCCAGCATTTT.